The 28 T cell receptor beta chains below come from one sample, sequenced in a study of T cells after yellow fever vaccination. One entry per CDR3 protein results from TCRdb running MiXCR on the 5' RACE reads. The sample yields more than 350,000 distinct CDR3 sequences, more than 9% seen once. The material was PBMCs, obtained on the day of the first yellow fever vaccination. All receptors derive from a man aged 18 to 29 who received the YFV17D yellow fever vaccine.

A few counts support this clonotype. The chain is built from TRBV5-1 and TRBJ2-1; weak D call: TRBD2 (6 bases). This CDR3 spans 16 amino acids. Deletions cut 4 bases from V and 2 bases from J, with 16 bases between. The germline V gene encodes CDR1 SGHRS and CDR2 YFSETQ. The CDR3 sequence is CASSIISGQPYNEQFF. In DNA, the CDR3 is TGCGCCAGCAGCATAATAAGCGGGCAACCCTACAATGAGCAGTTCTTC.

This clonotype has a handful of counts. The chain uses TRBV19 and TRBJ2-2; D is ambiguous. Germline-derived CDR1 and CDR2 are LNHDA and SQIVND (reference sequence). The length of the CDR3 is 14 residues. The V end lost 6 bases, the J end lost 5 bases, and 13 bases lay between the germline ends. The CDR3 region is CASRISIQTGELFF. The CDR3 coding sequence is TGTGCCAGTAGGATCTCCATCCAAACCGGGGAGCTGTTTTTT.

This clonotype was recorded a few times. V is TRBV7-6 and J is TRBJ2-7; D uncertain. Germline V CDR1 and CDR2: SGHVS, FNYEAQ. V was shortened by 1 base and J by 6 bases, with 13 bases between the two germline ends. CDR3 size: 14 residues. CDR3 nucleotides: TGTGCCAGCAGCTTAGAATCCACCTTTGGCGAGCAGTACGTC. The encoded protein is CASSLESTFGEQYV.

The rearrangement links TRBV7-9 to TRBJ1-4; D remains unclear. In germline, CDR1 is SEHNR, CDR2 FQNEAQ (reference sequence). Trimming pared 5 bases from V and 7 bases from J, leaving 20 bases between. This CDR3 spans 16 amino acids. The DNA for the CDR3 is TGTGCCAGCAGCCTAGGCAATCGTGTAGGATCTGAAAAACTGTTTTTT. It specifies CASSLGNRVGSEKLFF.

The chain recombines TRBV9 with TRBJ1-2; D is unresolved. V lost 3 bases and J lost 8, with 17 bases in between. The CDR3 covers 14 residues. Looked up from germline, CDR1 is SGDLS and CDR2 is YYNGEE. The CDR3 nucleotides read TGTGCCAGCAGCGCGACGGTAGGAGGTGGAGGCTACACCTTC. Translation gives CASSATVGGGGYTF.

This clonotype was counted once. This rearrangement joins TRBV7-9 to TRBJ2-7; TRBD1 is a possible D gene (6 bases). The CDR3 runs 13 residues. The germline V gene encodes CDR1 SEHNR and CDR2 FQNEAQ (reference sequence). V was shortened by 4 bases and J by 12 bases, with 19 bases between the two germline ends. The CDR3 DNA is TGTGCCAGCAGCTCGGGACAAGGGGACCTCGGGTACTTC. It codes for CASSSGQGDLGYF.

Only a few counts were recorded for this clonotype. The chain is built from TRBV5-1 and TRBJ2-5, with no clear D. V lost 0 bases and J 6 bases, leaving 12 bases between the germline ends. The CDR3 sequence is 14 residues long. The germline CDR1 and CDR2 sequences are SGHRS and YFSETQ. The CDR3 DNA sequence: TGCGCCAGCAGCTTGGCCCCCCCCGCCAAGACCCAGTACTTC. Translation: CASSLAPPAKTQYF.

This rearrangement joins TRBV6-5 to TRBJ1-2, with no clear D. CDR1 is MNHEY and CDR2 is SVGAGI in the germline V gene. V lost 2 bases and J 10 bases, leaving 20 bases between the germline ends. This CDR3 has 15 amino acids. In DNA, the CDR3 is TGTGCCAGCAGTTACCCCGCAATTTTAGGAGAACACTACACCTTC. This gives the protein CASSYPAILGEHYTF.

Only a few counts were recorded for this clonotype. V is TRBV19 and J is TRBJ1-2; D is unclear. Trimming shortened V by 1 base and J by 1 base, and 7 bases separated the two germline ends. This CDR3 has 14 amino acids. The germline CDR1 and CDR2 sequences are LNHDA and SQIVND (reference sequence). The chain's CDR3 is CASSIGILNYGYTF. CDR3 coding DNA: TGTGCCAGTAGTATAGGGATTCTTAACTATGGCTACACCTTC.

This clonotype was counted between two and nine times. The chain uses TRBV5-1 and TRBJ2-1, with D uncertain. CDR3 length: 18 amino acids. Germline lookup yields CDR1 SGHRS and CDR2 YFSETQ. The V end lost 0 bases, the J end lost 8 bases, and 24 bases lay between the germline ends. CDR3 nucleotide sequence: TGCGCCAGCAGCTTGGGACTGTCGGGCGATCTCCCTTGGGATGAGCAGTTCTTC. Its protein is CASSLGLSGDLPWDEQFF.

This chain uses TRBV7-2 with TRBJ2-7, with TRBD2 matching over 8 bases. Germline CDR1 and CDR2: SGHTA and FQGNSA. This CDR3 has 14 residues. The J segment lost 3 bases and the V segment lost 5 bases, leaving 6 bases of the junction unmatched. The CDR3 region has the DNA TGTGCCAGCAGCCGGGAGGGGGGGGGCTACGAGCAGTACTTC. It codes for CASSREGGGYEQYF.

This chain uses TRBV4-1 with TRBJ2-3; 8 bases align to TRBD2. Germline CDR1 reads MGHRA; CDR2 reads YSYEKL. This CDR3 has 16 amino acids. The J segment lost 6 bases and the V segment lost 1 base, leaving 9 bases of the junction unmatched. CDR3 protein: CASSQAGGQGWDTQYF. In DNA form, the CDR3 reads TGCGCCAGCAGCCAAGCGGGGGGGCAGGGTTGGGATACGCAGTATTTT.

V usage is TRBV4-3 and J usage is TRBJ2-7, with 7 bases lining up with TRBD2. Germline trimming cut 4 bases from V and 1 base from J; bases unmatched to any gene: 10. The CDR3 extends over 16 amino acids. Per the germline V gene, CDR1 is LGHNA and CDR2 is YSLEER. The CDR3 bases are TGCGCCAGCAGCCTCTCGAGGGCGGGGGATTCCTACGAGCAGTACTTC. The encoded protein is CASSLSRAGDSYEQYF.

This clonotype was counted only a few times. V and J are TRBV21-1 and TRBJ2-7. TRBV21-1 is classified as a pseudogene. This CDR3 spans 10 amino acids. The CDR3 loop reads CASPYHEQYF. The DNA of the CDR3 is TGTGCCAGCCCCTACCACGAGCAGTACTTC.

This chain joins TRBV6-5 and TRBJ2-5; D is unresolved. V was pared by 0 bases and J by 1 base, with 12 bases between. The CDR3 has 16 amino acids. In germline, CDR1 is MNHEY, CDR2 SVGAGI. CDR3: CASSYSIQLTQETQYF. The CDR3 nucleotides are TGTGCCAGCAGTTACTCGATTCAGTTAACCCAAGAGACCCAGTACTTC.

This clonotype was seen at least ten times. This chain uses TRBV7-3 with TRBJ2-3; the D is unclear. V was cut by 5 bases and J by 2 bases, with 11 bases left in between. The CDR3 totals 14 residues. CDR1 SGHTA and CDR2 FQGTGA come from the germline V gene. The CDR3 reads CASSPGGPTDTQYF. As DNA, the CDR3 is TGTGCCAGCAGCCCCGGTGGGCCCACAGATACGCAGTATTTT.

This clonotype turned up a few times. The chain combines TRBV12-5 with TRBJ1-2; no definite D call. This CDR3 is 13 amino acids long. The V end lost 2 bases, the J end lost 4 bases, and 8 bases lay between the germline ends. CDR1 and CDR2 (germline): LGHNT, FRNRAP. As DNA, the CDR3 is TGTGCTAGTGGTTTGTTCGTTGGCTATGGCTACACCTTC. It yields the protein CASGLFVGYGYTF.

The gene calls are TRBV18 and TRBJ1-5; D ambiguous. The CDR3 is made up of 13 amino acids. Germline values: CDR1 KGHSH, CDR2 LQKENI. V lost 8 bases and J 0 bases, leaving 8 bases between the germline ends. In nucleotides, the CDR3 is TGTGCCAGCCTAGGCGGTAGCAATCAGCCCCAGCATTTT. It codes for CASLGGSNQPQHF.

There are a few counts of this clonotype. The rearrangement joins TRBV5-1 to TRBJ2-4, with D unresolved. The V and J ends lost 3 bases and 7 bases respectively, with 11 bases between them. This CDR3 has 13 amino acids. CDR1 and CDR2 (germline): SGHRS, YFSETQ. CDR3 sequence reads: CASSSQDPNIQYF. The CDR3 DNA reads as TGCGCCAGCAGCTCTCAGGACCCCAACATTCAGTACTTC.

CDR3 coding DNA: TGCGCCAGCAGCTTGGTAGCGGGAGTTACCGGGGAGCTGTTTTTT. This codes for CASSLVAGVTGELFF. The chain joins TRBV5-1 to TRBJ2-2, with 9 bases matching TRBD2. There are 15 residues in the CDR3. V was clipped by 0 bases and J by 5 bases; unmatched bases: 2. Germline V gene sequence: CDR1 SGHRS, CDR2 YFSETQ.

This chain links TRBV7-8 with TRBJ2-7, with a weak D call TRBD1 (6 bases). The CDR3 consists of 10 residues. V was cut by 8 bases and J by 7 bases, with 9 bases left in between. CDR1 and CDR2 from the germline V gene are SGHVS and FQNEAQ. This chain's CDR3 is CASQGREQYF. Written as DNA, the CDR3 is TGTGCCAGCCAGGGGCGGGAGCAGTACTTC.

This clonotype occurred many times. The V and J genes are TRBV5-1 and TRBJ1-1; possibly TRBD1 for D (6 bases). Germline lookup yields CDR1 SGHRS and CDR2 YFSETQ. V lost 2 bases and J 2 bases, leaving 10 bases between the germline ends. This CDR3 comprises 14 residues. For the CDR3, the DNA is TGCGCCAGCAGCTTTGCAGGGGAAAACACTGAAGCTTTCTTT. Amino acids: CASSFAGENTEAFF.

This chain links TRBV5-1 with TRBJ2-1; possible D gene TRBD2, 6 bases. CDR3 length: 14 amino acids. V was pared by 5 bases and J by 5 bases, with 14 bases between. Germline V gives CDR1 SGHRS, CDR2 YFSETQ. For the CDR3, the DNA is TGCGCCAGCAGTGGGGGGTGGCGGAACAATGAGCAGTTCTTC. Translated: CASSGGWRNNEQFF.

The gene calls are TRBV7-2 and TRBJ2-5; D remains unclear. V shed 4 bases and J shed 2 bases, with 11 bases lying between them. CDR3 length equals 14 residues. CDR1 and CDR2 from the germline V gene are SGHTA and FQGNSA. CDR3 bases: TGTGCCAGCAGCTACAATGGGATTCAAGAGACCCAGTACTTC. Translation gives CASSYNGIQETQYF.

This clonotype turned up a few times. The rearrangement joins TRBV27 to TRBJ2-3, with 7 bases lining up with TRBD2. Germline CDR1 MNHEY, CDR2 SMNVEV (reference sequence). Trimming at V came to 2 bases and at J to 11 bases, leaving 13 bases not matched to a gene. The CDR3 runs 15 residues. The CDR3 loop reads CASSLVSGPSPVQYF. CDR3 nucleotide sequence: TGTGCCAGCAGTTTAGTTAGCGGGCCTAGCCCCGTGCAGTATTTT.

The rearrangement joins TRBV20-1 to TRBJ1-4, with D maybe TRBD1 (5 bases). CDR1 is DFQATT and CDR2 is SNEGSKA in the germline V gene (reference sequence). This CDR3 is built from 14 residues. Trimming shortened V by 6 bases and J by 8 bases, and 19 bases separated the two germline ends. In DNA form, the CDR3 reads TGCAGTGCCGGGGCGGGGCCTAGCGACGAAAAACTGTTTTTT. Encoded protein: CSAGAGPSDEKLFF.

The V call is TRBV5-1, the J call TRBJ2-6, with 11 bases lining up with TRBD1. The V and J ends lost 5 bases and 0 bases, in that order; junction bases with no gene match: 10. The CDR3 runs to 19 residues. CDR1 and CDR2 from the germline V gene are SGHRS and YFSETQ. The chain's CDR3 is CASRDRDRGTPSGANVLTF. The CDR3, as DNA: TGCGCCAGCAGAGACCGGGACAGGGGGACACCCTCTGGGGCCAACGTCCTGACTTTC. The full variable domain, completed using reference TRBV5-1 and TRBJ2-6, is KAGVTQTPRYLIKTRGQQVTLSCSPISGHRSVSWYQQTPGQGLQFLFEYFSETQRNKGNFPGRFSGRQFSNSRSEMNVSTLELGDSALYLCASRDRDRGTPSGANVLTFGAGSRLTVL.

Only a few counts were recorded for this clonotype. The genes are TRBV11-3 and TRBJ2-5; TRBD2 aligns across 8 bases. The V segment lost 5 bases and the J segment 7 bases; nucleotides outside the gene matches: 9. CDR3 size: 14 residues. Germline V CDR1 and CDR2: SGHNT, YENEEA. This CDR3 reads CASSAGGAVSTQYF. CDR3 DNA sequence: TGTGCCAGCAGCGCCGGGGGGGCGGTGTCGACCCAGTACTTC.